The next 2 T cell receptor beta chains were all read from a single sample in a study of patients and donors after allogeneic stem cell transplantation. MiXCR, applied by TCRdb to the RT-PCR reads, yields one record per CDR3 protein. The table has about 960,000 distinct CDR3 sequences, more than 15% seen once. Sequencing used blood, either unsorted or a sorted T cell fraction (not recorded which). The receptors derive from a human donor who was either an allogeneic HSCT recipient or a stem cell or donor lymphocyte infusion donor (not recorded which). It is not recorded whose cells these are; they may come from a transplant donor.

This clonotype was seen many times. The chain couples TRBV12-3 or TRBV12-4 to TRBJ2-3; unclear D gene. With 7 bases removed from V and 1 base from J, the gap between germline ends came to 9 bases. This CDR3 region has 13 residues. The CDR3 coding sequence is TGTGCCAGCACCCCGGGTGGCACAGATACGCAGTATTTT. Its protein is CASTPGGTDTQYF.

This chain joins TRBV7-2 and TRBJ1-2; the D is unclear. Trimming left V 1 base short and J 6 bases short, with 15 bases between. Germline CDR1 and CDR2: SGHTA and FQGNSA. There are 15 residues in the CDR3. For the CDR3, the DNA is TGTGCCAGCAGCTTAGACAGTCCCGGGTCGGATGGCTACACCTTC. Its protein product is CASSLDSPGSDGYTF.